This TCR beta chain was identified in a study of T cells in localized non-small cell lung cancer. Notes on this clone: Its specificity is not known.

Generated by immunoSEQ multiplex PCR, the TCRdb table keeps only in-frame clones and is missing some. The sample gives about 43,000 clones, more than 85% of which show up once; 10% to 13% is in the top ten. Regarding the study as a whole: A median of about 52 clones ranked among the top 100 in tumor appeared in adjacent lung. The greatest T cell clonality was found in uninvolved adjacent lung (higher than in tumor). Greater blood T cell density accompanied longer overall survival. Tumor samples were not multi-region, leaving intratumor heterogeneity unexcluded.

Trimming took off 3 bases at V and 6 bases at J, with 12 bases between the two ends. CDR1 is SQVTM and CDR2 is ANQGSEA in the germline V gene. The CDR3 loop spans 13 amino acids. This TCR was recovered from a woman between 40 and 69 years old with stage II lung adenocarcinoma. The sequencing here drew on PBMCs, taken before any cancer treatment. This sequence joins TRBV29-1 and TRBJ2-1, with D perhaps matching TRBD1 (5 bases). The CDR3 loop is CSVEGRQFNEQFF. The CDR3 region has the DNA TGCAGCGTTGAGGGAAGACAGTTCAATGAGCAGTTCTTC.